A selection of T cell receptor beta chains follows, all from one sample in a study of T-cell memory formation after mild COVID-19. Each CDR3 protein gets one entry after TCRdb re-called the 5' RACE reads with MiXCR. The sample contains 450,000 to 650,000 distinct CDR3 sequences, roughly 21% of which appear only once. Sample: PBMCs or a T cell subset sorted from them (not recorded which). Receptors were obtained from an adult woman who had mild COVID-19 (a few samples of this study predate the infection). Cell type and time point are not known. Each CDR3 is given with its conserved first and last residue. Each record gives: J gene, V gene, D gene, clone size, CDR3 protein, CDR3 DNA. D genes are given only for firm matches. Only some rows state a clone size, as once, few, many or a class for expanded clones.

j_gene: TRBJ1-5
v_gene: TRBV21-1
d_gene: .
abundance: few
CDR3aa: CASSVGFLGDQPQHF
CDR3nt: TGTGCCAGCAGTGTCGGGTTTCTCGGAGATCAGCCCCAGCATTTT

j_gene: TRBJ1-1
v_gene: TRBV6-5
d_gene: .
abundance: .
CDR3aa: CASSYYKGSEAFF
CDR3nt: TGTGCCAGCAGTTACTATAAGGGATCTGAAGCTTTCTTT

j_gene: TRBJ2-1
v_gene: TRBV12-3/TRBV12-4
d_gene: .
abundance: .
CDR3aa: CASSFGRTGGVPQFF
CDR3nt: TGTGCCAGCAGTTTTGGGCGAACAGGGGGGGTTCCACAGTTCTTC

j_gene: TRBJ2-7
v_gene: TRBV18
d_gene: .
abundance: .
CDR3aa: CASSPPKGQQYF
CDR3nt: TGTGCCAGCTCACCCCCCAAAGGTCAGCAGTACTTC

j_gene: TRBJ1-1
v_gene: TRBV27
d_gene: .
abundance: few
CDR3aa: CASSLSTMDPAGAFF
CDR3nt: TGTGCCAGCAGTTTATCGACAATGGACCCGGCGGGCGCTTTCTTT

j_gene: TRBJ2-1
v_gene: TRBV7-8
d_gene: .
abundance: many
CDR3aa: CASSTEKYNEQFF
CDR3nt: TGTGCCAGCAGCACGGAAAAGTACAATGAGCAGTTCTTC

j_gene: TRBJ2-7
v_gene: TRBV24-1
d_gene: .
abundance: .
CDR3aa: CATSESGTTTVYEQYF
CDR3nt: TGTGCCACCAGTGAATCCGGGACAACTACTGTCTACGAGCAGTACTTC

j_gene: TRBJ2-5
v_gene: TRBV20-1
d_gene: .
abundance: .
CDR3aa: CSVLYGQETQYF
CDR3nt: TGCAGTGTATTATACGGACAAGAGACCCAGTACTTC

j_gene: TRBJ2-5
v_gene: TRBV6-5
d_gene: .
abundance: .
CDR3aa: CASSYSRAQETQYF
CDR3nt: TGTGCCAGCAGTTACTCGAGGGCCCAAGAGACCCAGTACTTC

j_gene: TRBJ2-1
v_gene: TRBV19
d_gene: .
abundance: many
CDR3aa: CASSMESSNPYNEQFF
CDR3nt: TGTGCCAGTAGTATGGAATCTAGTAACCCCTACAATGAGCAGTTCTTC

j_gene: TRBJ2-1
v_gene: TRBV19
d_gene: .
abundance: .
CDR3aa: CASSIIGARHNEQFF
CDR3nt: TGTGCCAGTAGTATAATCGGGGCCAGACACAATGAGCAGTTCTTC

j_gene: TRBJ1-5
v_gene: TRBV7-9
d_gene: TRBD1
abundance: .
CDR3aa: CASSRWTGEDNQPQHF
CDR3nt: TGTGCCAGCAGCCGTTGGACAGGGGAAGACAATCAGCCCCAGCATTTT

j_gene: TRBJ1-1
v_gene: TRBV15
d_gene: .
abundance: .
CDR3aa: CATSRSTLGGTEAFF
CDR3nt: TGTGCCACCAGCAGGTCTACATTGGGGGGCACTGAAGCTTTCTTT

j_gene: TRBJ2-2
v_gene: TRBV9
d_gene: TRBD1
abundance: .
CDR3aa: CASSEWVLRGQSTGELFF
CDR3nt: TGTGCCAGCAGCGAGTGGGTGTTAAGGGGACAGTCCACCGGGGAGCTGTTTTTT

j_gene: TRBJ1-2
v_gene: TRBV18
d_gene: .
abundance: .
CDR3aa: CASSPPNREGGYTF
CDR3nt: TGTGCCAGCTCACCACCCAACAGGGAAGGTGGCTACACCTTC

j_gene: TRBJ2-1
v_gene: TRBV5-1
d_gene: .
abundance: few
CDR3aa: CASSSRRRITYNEQFF
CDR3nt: TGCGCCAGCAGCTCCCGACGGCGGATCACCTACAATGAGCAGTTCTTC

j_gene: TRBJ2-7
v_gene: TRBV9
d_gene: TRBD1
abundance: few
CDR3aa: CASSVTGQGRWEGQYF
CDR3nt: TGTGCCAGCAGCGTCACCGGACAGGGGCGCTGGGAGGGGCAGTACTTC

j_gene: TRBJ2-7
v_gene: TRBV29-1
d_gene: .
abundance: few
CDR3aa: CSVERVGDEQYF
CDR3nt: TGCAGCGTTGAGAGGGTTGGTGACGAGCAGTACTTC

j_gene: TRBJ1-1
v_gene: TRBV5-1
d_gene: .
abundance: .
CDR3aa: CASKGTTNTEAFF
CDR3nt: TGCGCCAGCAAGGGGACGACAAACACTGAAGCTTTCTTT

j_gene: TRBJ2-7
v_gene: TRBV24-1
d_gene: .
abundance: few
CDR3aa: CATSDSPGGEQYF
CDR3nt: TGTGCCACCAGTGATTCCCCGGGTGGCGAGCAGTACTTC

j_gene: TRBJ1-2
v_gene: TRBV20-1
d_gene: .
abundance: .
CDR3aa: CSAKPGDKGYGYTF
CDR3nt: TGCAGTGCTAAACCCGGCGACAAGGGTTATGGCTACACCTTC

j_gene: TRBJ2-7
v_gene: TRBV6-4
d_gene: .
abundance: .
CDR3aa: CASSDEGNRYEQYF
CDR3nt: TGTGCCAGCAGTGACGAAGGGAATAGGTACGAGCAGTACTTC

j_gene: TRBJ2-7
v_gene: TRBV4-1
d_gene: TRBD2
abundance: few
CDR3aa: CASSQHSGGSYEQYF
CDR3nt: TGCGCCAGCAGCCAACATAGCGGGGGGTCCTACGAGCAGTACTTC

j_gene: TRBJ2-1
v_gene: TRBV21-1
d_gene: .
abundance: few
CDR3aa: CASSNKLVSYNEQFF
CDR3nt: TGTGCCAGCAGCAATAAGCTAGTATCCTACAATGAGCAGTTCTTC

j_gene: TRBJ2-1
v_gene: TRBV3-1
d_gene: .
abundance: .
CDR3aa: CASSQVDEQFF
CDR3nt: TGTGCCAGCAGCCAAGTCGATGAGCAGTTCTTC

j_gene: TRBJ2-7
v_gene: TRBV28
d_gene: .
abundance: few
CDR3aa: CASSNRGQSYEQYF
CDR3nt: TGTGCCAGCAGTAACCGCGGACAGTCCTACGAGCAGTACTTC